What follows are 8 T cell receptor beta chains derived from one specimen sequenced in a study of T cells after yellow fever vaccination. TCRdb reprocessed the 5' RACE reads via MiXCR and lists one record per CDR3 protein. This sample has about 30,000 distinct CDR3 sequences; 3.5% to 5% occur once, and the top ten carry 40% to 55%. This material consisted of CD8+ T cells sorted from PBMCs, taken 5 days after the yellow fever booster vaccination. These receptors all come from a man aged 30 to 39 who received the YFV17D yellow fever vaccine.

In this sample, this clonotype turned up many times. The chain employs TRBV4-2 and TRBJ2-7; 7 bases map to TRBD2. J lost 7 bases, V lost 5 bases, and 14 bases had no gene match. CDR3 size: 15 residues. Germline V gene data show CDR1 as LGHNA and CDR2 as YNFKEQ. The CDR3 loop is CASSTEGAGTWEQYF. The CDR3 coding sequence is TGTGCCAGCAGCACGGAGGGAGCGGGAACGTGGGAGCAGTACTTC.

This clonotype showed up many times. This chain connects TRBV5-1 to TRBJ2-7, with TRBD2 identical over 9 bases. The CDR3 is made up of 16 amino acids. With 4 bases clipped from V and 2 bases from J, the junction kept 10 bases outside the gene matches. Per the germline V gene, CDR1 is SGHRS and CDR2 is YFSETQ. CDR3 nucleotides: TGCGCCAGCAGCCCCCTCGAGACTAGCGGAACCTACGAGCAGTACTTC. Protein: CASSPLETSGTYEQYF.

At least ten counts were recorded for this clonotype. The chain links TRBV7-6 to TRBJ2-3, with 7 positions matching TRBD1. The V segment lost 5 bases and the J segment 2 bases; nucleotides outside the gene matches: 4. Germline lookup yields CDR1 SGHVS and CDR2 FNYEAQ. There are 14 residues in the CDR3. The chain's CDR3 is CASSPTGNTDTQYF. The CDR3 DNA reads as TGTGCCAGCAGCCCGACAGGGAACACAGATACGCAGTATTTT.

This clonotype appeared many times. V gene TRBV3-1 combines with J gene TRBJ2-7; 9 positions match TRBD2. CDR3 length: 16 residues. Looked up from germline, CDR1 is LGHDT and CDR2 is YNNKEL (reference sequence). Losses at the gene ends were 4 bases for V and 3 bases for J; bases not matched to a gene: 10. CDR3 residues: CASSPGLAGLNYEQYF. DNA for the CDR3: TGTGCCAGCAGCCCCGGGCTAGCGGGACTAAACTACGAGCAGTACTTC.

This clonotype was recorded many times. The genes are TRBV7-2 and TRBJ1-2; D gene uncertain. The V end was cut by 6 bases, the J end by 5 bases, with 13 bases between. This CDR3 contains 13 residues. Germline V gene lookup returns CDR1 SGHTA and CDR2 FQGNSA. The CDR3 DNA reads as TGTGCCAGCAGTTTCGATATAGGGTATGGCTACACCTTC. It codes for CASSFDIGYGYTF.

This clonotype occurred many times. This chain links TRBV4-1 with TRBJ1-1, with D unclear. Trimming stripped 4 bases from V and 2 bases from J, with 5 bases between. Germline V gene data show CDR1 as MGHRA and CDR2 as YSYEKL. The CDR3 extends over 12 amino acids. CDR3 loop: CASSRGNTEAFF. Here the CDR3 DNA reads TGCGCCAGCAGCCGGGGTAACACTGAAGCTTTCTTT.

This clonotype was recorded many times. CDR3 coding DNA: TGTGCCAGCAGCTTGGTCGGGCGCTCCTACGAGCAGTACTTC. It translates to CASSLVGRSYEQYF. The chain carries TRBV7-9 and TRBJ2-7; D unclear. Trimming removed 3 bases at V and 0 bases at J, with 9 bases between. The CDR3 consists of 14 residues. CDR1 is SEHNR and CDR2 is FQNEAQ in the germline V gene (reference sequence).

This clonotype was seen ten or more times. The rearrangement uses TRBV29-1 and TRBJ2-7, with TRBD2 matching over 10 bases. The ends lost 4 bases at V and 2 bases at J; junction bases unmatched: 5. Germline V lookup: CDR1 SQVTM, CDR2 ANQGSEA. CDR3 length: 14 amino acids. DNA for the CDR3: TGCAGCGTTGTCGGAGGACTAGCGGCCTACGAGCAGTACTTC. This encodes CSVVGGLAAYEQYF.